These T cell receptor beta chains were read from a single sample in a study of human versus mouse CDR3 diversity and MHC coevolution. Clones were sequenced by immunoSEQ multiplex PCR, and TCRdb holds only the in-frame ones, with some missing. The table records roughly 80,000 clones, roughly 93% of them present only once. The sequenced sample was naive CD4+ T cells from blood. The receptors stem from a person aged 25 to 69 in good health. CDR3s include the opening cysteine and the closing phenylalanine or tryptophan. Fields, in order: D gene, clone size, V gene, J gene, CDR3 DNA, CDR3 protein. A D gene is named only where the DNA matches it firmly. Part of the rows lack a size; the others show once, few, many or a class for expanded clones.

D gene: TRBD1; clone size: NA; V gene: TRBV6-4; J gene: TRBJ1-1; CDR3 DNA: TGTGCCAGCATCCCTCGACAGGGCGACACTGAAGCTTTCTTT; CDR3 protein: CASIPRQGDTEAFF
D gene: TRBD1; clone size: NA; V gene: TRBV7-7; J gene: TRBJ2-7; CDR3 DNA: TGTGCTAGCAGCTCCGGGACAGGGGGCTACGAGCAGTACTTC; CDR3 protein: CASSSGTGGYEQYF
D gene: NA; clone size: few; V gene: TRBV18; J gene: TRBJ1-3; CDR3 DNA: TGTGCCAGCTCAGGGAGCTCTGGAAACACCATATATTTT; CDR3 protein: CASSGSSGNTIYF
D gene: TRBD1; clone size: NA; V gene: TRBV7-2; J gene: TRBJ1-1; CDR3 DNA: TGTGCCAGCAGCCAACAGGGACAGGGGGCGCCCACTGAAGCTTTCTTT; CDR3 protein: CASSQQGQGAPTEAFF
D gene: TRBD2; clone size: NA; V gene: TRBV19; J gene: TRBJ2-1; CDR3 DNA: TGTGCCAGTAGTAGCCGGACTAGCGGGAGAAGTGATGAGCAGTTCTTC; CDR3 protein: CASSSRTSGRSDEQFF
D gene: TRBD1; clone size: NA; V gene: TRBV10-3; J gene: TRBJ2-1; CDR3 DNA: TGTGCCATCAGTGAGTCTCGTGGGACAGGGACCTACAATGAGCAGTTCTTC; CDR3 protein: CAISESRGTGTYNEQFF
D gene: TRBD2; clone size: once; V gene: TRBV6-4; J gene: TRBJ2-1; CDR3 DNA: TGTGCCAGCAGTGATCAGCGGGAAGGGGAGCAGTTCTTC; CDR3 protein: CASSDQREGEQFF
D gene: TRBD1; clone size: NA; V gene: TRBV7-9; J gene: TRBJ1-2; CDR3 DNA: TGTGCCAGCAGCTTAAGGGACAGGGATGATTCTGGCTACACCTTC; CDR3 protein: CASSLRDRDDSGYTF
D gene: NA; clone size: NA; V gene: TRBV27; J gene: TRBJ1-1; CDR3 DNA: TGTGCCAGCAGTTCGCGGTGGAACACTGAAGCTTTCTTT; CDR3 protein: CASSSRWNTEAFF
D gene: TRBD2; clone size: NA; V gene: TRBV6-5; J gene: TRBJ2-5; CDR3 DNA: TGTGCCAGCAGTTACGCCCCGGGAGGGAGGAGGGAGACCCAGTACTTC; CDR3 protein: CASSYAPGGRRETQYF
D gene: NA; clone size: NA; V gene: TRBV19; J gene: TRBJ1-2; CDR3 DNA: TGTGCCAGTAGTATAGATCCACAGGATGGCTACACCTTC; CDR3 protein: CASSIDPQDGYTF
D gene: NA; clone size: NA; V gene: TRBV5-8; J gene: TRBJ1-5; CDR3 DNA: TGTGCCAGCAGCTTATACGGGGGTTTGGATCAGCCCCAGCATTTT; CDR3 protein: CASSLYGGLDQPQHF
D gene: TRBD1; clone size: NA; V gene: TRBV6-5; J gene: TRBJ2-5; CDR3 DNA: TGTGCCAGCAGTTATGGACAGGGGCAAGAGACCCAGTACTTC; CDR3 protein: CASSYGQGQETQYF
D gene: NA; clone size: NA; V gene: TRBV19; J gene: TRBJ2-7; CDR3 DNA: TGTGCCAGTAGCCCGACTCAAATCTCCTACGAGCAGTACTTC; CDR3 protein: CASSPTQISYEQYF
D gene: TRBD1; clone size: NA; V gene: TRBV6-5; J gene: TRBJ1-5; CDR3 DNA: TGTGCCAGCAGGATGGACAGGCGGAGCAATCAGCCCCAGCATTTT; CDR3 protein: CASRMDRRSNQPQHF
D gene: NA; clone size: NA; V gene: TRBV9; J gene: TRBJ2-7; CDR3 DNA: TGTGCCAGCAGCGCCACAGGTATTCTCTACGAGCAGTACTTC; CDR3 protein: CASSATGILYEQYF
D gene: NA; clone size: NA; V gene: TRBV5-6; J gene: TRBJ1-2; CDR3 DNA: TGTGCCAGCAGCCCTCCCACGCCCGGTCCCTATGGCTACACCTTC; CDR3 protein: CASSPPTPGPYGYTF
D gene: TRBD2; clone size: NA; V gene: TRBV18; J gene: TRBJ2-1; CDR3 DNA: TGTGCCAGCTCACCGAAGGGGAGGGCGGATGAGCAGTTCTTC; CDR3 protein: CASSPKGRADEQFF
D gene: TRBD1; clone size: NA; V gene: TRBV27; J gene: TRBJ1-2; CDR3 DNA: TGTGCCAGCAGGCGTCTCACAGGGGCGATGTATGGCTACACCTTC; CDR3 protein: CASRRLTGAMYGYTF
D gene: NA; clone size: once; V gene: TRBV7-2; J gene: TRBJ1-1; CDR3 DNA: TGTGCCAGCAGGAGGACTGAAGCTTTCTTT; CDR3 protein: CASRRTEAFF
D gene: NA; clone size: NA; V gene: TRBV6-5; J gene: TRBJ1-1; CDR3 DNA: TGTGCCAGCAGTTACTCTTGGAAGGGGATGCGCGAAGCTTTCTTT; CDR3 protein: CASSYSWKGMREAFF
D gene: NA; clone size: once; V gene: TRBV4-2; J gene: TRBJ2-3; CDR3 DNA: TGTGCCAGCAGCCAAGTTAGGGCCAGCGGTACAGATACGCAGTATTTT; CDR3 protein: CASSQVRASGTDTQYF
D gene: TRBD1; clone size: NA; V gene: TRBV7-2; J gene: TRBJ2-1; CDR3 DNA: TGTGCCAGCAGCCCCCAGGACAGGGGGGCCTACAATGAGCAGTTCTTC; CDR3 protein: CASSPQDRGAYNEQFF
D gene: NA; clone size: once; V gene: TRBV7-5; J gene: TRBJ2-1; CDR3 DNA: TGTGCCAGAAGCCCTCAAGACAGGGGCGCCTACAATGAGCAGTTCTTC; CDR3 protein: CARSPQDRGAYNEQFF
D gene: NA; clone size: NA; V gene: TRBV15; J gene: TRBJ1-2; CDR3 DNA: TGTGCCACCAGCTCCCGAGAGCCAGGGCTAAACTATGGCTACACCTTC; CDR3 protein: CATSSREPGLNYGYTF
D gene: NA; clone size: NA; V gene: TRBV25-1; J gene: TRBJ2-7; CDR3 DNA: TGTGCCAGCAGTGATGAGTGGTCGGCCTACGAGCAGTACTTC; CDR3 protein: CASSDEWSAYEQYF
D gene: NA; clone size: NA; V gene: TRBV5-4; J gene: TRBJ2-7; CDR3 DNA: TGTGCCAGCAGCTTGGTGGGGGCTATGTCCTACGAGCAGTACTTC; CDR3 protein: CASSLVGAMSYEQYF
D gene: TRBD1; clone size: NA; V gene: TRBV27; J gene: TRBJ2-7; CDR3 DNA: TGTGCCAGCAGTTTACGCTTGGACAGGGTGCGGTACGAGCAGTACTTC; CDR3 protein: CASSLRLDRVRYEQYF
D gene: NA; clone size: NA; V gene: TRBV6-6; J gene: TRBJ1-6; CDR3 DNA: TGTGCCAGCAGTTACTCGGTGCGCCTTATTTCACCCCTCCACTTT; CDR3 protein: CASSYSVRLISPLHF
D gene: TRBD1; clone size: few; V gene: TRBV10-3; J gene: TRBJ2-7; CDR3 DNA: TGTGCCATCAGCCTCCAAACAGGGGGCTTGGCCGAGCAGTACTTC; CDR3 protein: CAISLQTGGLAEQYF
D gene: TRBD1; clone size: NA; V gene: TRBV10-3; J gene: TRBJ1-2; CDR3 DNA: TGTGCCACCGGGGGACAGGACTATGGCTACACCTTC; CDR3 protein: CATGGQDYGYTF
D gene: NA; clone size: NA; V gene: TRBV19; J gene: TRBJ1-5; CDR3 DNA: TGTGCCAGTAGTTCCTACAGGGATAATCAGCCCCAGCATTTT; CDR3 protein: CASSSYRDNQPQHF
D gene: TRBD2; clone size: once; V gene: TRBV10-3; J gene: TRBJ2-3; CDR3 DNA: TGTGCCACCCGGGGGGGCACAGATACGCAGTATTTT; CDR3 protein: CATRGGTDTQYF
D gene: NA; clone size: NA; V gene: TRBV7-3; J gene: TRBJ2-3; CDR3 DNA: TGTGCCAGCAGCCCTCTAGGAGATACGCAGTATTTT; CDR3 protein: CASSPLGDTQYF
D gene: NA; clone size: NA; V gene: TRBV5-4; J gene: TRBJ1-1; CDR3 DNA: TGTGCCAGCAGCTCTGCCGGACAAGGGCACACTGAAGCTTTCTTT; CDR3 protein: CASSSAGQGHTEAFF
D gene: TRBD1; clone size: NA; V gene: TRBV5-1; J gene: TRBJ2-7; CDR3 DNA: TGCGCCAGCAGCTGGTCAACAGGGGTCTACGAGCAGTACTTC; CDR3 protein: CASSWSTGVYEQYF
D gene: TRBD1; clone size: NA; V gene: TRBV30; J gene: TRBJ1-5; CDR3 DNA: TGTGCCTGGAGTATCCCTCCCCCGACAGGGGATCAGCCCCAGCATTTT; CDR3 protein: CAWSIPPPTGDQPQHF